The clone carrying this T cell receptor beta chain has more than one count but fewer than ten. Its target is not known. This entry belongs to a study of T-cell reconstitution after alpha-beta-depleted transplantation in children. Molecular barcoding with unique molecular identifiers was used for the TCRbeta library. TCRdb ran MiXCR on the PCR reads and lists one entry per CDR3 protein. The sample carries 200,000 to 250,000 distinct CDR3 sequences, around 25% recorded once. General observations from the study: Reports say that about two months after transplant, the alpha-beta T cells came out of several hundred graft clones that had expanded. T-cell counts and diversity were attributed mostly to newly produced T cells one year after transplant.

Germline V gene lookup returns CDR1 SGHAT and CDR2 FQNNGV. Trimming took 6 bases from V and 7 from J; bases not matched to a gene: 12. CDR3 length equals 16 residues. The J gene is TRBJ2-2, the V gene TRBV11-2, with 9 bases fitting TRBD1. The material sequenced was PBMCs, mostly from graft donor cells, taken 360 days after TCRalphabeta/CD19-depleted stem cell transplant. The source is a female patient younger than 10 who had a stem cell transplant for congenital amegakaryocytic thrombocytopenia, so the T cells may come from the graft donor. CDR3: CASRPTGTGNVGELFF. In nucleotides, the CDR3 is TGTGCCAGCAGGCCCACCGGGACAGGGAATGTCGGGGAGCTGTTTTTT.